Below, 3 T cell receptor beta chains from the same sample are listed, as sequenced in a study of kidney transplant recipient with SARS-CoV-2 infection. One entry per CDR3 protein results from TCRdb running MiXCR on the reads. The data show 200,000 to 250,000 distinct CDR3 sequences, roughly 26% seen once. This material consisted of a blood sample, taken at baseline and on approximately day 120 from a kidney transplant recipient. These receptors all stem from a young adult male patient who had COVID-19 and was a kidney transplant recipient. Some T cells may arise from the graft donor.

Turning to this clonotype: Being one base from a much bigger clone, this may be a read error. Since no conserved phenylalanine or tryptophan closes the CDR3, a read error is the likely cause. The rearrangement joins TRBV28 to TRBJ2-4; D unclear. The CDR3 covers 16 residues. Germline CDR1 MDHEN, CDR2 SYDVKM. The V and J ends lost 3 bases and 0 bases respectively, with 12 bases between them. The CDR3 DNA reads as TGTGCCAGCAGTTTGTCCCAACAACTAGCCAAAAACATTCAGTACCTC. Translation gives CASSLSQQLAKNIQYL.

This clonotype has only a few counts. With a much larger clone just one base away, this may be a read error. CDR3 nucleotides: TGTGCCAGCAGTGAGCGGGAACTTTACAGTGAGCAGTTCTTC. Protein sequence: CASSERELYSEQFF. The chain employs TRBV6-1 and TRBJ2-1; D perhaps matches TRBD2 (6 bases). Looked up from germline, CDR1 is MNHNS and CDR2 is SASEGT. The CDR3 consists of 14 residues.

This clonotype was observed many times. The chain combines TRBV5-1 with TRBJ2-7, with TRBD2 matching over 7 bases. The CDR3 length is 15 residues. Germline lookup yields CDR1 SGHRS and CDR2 YFSETQ. The V and J ends lost 2 bases and 5 bases, in that order; junction bases with no gene match: 10. The CDR3 reads CASSFGGGPLDEQYF. CDR3 sequence (DNA): TGCGCCAGCAGCTTTGGGGGAGGGCCTCTTGACGAGCAGTACTTC.